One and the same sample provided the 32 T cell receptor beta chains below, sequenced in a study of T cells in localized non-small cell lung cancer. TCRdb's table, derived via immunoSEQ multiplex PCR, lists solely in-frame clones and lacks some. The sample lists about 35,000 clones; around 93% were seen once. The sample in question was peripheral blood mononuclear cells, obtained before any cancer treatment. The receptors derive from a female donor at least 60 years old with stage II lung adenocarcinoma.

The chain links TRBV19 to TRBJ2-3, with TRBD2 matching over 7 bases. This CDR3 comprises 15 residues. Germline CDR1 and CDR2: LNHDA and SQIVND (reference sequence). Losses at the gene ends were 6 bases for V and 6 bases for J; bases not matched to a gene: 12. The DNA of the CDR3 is TGTGCCAGTAGCCGCAGGACCATGGGGGGGGATACGCAGTATTTT. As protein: CASSRRTMGGDTQYF.

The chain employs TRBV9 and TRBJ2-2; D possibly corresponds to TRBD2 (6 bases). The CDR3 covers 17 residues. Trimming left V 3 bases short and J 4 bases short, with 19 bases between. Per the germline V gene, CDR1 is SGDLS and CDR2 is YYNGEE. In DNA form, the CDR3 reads TGTGCCAGCAGCGGTGTATTCGGGGGAAGGGGCACCGGGGAGCTGTTTTTT. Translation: CASSGVFGGRGTGELFF.

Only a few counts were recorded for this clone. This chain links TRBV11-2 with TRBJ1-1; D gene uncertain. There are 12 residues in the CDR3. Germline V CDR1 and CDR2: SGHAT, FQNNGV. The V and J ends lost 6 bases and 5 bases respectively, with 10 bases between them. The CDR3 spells CASRVVGTEAFF. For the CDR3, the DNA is TGTGCCAGCAGGGTCGTAGGTACTGAAGCTTTCTTT.

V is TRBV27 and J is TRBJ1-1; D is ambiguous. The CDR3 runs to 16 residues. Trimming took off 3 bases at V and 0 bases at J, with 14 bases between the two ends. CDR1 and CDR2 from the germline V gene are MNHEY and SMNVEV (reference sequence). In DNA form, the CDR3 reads TGTGCCAGCAGTTTTTTTCCGGGAGTCTTGAACACTGAAGCTTTCTTT. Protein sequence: CASSFFPGVLNTEAFF.

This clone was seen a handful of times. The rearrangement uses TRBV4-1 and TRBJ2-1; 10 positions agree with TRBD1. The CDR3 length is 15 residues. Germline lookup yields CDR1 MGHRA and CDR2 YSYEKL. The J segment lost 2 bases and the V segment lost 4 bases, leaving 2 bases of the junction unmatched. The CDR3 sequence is CASSPDRGPYNEQFF. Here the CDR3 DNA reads TGCGCCAGCAGCCCCGACAGGGGGCCCTACAATGAGCAGTTCTTC.

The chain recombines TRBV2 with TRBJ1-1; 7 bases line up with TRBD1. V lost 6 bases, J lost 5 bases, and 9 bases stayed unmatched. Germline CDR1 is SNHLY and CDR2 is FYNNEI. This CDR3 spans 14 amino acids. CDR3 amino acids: CASRRDSGGTEAFF. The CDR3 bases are TGTGCCAGCAGACGGGACAGTGGGGGAACTGAAGCTTTCTTT.

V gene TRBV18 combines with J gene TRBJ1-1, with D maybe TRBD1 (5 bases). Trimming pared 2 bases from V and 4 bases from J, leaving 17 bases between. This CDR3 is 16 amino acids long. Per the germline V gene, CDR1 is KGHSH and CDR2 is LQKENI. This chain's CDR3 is CASSPNTGGQGTEAFF. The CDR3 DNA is TGTGCCAGCTCACCAAACACAGGAGGCCAGGGCACTGAAGCTTTCTTT.

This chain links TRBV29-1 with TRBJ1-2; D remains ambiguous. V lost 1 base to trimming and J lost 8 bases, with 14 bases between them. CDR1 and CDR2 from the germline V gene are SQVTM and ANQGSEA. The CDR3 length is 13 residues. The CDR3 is CSVEAALTEGYTF. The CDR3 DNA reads TGCAGCGTTGAAGCGGCACTGACTGAAGGCTACACCTTC.

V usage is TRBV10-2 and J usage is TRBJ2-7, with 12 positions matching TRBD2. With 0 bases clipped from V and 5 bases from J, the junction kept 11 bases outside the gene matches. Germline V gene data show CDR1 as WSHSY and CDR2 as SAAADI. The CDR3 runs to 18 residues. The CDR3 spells CASSESFSRLAGVNEQYF. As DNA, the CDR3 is TGCGCCAGCAGTGAGTCTTTTTCCCGACTAGCGGGAGTAAACGAGCAGTACTTC.

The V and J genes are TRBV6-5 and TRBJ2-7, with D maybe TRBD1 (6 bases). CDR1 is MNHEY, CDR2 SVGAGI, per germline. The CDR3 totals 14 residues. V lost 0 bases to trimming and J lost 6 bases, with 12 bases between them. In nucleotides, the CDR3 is TGTGCCAGCAGTTACTCGGCAGGGGTTGGCGAGCAGTACTTC. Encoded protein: CASSYSAGVGEQYF.

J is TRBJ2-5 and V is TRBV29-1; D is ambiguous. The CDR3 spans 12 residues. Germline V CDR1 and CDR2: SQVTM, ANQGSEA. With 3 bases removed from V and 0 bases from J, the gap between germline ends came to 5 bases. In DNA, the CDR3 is TGCAGCGTTGAGGGTAACCAAGAGACCCAGTACTTC. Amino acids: CSVEGNQETQYF.

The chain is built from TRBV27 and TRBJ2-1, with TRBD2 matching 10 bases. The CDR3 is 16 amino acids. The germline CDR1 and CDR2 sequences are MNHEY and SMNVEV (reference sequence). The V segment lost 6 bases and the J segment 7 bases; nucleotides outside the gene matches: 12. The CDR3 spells CASSFQGLAGENEQFF. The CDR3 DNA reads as TGTGCCAGCAGCTTCCAAGGGCTAGCGGGGGAAAATGAGCAGTTCTTC.

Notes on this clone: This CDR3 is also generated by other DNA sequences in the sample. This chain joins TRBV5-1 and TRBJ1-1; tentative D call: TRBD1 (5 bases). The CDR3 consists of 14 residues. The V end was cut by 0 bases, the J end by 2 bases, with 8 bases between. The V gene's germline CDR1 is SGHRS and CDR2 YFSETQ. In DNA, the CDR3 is TGCGCCAGCAGCTTGGAGGGGCTCAACACTGAAGCTTTCTTT. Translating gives CASSLEGLNTEAFF.

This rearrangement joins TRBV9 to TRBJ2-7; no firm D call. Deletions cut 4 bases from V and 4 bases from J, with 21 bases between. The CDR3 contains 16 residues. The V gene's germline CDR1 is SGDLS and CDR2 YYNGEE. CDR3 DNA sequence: TGTGCCAGCAGCCCCACGGGCAGCCAACAAACATACGAGCAGTACTTC. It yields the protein CASSPTGSQQTYEQYF. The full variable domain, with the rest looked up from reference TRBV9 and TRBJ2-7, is DSGVTQTPKHLITATGQRVTLRCSPRSGDLSVYWYQQSLDQGLQFLIQYYNGEERAKGNILERFSAQQFPDLHSELNLSSLELGDSALYFCASSPTGSQQTYEQYFGPGTRLTVT.

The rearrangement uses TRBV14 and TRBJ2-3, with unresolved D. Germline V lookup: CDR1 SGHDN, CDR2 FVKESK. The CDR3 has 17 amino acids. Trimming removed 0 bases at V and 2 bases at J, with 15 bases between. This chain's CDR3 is CASSQDYLGRFTDTQYF. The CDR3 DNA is TGTGCCAGCAGCCAAGATTATCTAGGCAGATTCACAGATACGCAGTATTTT.

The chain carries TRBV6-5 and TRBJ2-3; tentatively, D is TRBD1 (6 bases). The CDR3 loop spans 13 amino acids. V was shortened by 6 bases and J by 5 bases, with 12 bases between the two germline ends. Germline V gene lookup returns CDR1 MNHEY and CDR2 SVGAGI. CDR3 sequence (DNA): TGTGCCAGCAGCCCCCTAGGGGGAGATACGCAGTATTTT. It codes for CASSPLGGDTQYF.

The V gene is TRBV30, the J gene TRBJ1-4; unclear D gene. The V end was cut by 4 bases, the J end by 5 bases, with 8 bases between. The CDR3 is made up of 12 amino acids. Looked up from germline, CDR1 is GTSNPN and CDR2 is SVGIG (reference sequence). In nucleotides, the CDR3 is TGTGCCTGGATGGGCCCGAATGAAAAACTGTTTTTT. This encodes CAWMGPNEKLFF. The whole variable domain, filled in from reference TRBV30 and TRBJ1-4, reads SQTIHQWPATLVQPVGSPLSLECTVEGTSNPNLYWYRQAAGRGLQLLFYSVGIGQISSEVPQNLSASRPQDRQFILSSKKLLLSDSGFYLCAWMGPNEKLFFGSGTQLSVL.

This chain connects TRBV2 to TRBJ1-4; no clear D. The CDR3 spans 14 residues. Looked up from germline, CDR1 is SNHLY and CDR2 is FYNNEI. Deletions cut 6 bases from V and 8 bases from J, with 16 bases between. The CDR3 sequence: CASRDSGSGEKLFF. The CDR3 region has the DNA TGTGCCAGCAGGGATTCAGGTTCTGGCGAAAAACTGTTTTTT.

CDR3 loop: CASSLQGVNTEAFF. The CDR3, as DNA: TGTGCCAGCAGCTTACAGGGGGTGAACACTGAAGCTTTCTTT. This chain links TRBV5-5 with TRBJ1-1; TRBD1 aligns across 8 bases. The length of the CDR3 is 14 residues. J lost 0 bases, V lost 2 bases, and 0 bases had no gene match. Germline assignment: CDR1 SGHKS and CDR2 YYEKEE (reference sequence).

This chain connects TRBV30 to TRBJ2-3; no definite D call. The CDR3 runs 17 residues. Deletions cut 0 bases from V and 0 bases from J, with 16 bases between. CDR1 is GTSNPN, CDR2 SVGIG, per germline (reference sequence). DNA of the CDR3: TGTGCCTGGAGTGTACTTAGAACCGGGTCTAGCACAGATACGCAGTATTTT. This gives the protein CAWSVLRTGSSTDTQYF.

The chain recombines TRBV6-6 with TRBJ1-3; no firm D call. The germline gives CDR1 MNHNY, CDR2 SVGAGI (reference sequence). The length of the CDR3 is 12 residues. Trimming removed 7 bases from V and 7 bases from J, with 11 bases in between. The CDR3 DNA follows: TGTGCCAGCACCCTGGGAGGGAACACCATATATTTT. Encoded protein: CASTLGGNTIYF.

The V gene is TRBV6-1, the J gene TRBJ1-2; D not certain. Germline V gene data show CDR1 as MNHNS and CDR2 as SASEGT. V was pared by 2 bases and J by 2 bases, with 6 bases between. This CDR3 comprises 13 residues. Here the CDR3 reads CASSERKNYGYTF. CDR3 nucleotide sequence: TGTGCCAGCAGTGAAAGGAAAAACTATGGCTACACCTTC.

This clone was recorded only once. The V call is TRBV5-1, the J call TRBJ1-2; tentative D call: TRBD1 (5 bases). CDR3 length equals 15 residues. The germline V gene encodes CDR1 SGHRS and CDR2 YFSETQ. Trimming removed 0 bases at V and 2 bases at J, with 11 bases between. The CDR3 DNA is TGCGCCAGCAGCTTGGAGCTCGGGGGGAACTATGGCTACACCTTC. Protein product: CASSLELGGNYGYTF. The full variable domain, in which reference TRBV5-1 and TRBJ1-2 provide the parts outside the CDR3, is KAGVTQTPRYLIKTRGQQVTLSCSPISGHRSVSWYQQTPGQGLQFLFEYFSETQRNKGNFPGRFSGRQFSNSRSEMNVSTLELGDSALYLCASSLELGGNYGYTFGSGTRLTVV.

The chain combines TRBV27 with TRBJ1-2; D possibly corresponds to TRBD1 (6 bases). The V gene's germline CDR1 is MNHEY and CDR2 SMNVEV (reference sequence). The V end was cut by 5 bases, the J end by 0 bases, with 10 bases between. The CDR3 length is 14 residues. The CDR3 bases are TGTGCCAGCAGTCTCGGGACAACTAACTATGGCTACACCTTC. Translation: CASSLGTTNYGYTF.

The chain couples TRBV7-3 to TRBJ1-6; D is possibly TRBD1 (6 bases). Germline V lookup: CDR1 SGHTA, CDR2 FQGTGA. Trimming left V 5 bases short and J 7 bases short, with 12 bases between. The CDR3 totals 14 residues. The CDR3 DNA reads TGTGCCAGCAGCGAACAGGGTAGGAATTCACCCCTCCACTTT. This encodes CASSEQGRNSPLHF.

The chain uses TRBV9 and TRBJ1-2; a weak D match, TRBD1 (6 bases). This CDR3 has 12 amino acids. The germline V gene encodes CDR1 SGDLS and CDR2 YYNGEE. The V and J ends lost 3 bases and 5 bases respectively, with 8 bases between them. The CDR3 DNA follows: TGTGCCAGCAGCGAAGGACAGTATGGCTACACCTTC. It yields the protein CASSEGQYGYTF. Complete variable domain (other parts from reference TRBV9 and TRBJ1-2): DSGVTQTPKHLITATGQRVTLRCSPRSGDLSVYWYQQSLDQGLQFLIQYYNGEERAKGNILERFSAQQFPDLHSELNLSSLELGDSALYFCASSEGQYGYTFGSGTRLTVV.

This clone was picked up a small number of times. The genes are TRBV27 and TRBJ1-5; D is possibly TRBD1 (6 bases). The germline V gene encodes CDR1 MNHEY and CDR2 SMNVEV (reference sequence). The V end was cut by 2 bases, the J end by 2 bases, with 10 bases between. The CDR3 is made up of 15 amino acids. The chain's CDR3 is CASSLGSGGNQPQHF. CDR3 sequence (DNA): TGTGCCAGCAGTTTAGGGTCAGGGGGCAATCAGCCCCAGCATTTT.

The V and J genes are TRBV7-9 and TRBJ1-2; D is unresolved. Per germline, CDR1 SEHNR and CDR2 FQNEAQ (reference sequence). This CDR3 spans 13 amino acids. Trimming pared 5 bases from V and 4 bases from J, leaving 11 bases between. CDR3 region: CASSPEWAYGYTF. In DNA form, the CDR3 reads TGTGCCAGCAGCCCGGAGTGGGCCTATGGCTACACCTTC.

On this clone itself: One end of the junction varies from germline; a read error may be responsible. CDR3 protein: CASSETLQGSGHF. For the CDR3, the DNA is TGTGCCAGCAGTGAAACCCTTCAGGGTTCGGGGCACTTC. The V and J genes are TRBV6-1 and TRBJ2-7; D may correspond to TRBD1 or TRBD2 (5 bases each). The germline V gene encodes CDR1 MNHNS and CDR2 SASEGT. The CDR3 runs to 13 residues.

The CDR3 loop reads CASSLGLAGNLLYNEQFF. The CDR3 DNA reads TGTGCCAGCAGCTTGGGCCTAGCGGGTAACCTATTATACAATGAGCAGTTCTTC. The chain couples TRBV5-6 to TRBJ2-1, with 8 bases that match TRBD2. CDR1 SGHDT and CDR2 YYEEEE come from the germline V gene. The CDR3 sequence is 18 residues long. Trimming cost V 0 bases and J 4 bases; bases outside gene matches: 12. Complete variable domain (other parts from reference TRBV5-6 and TRBJ2-1): DAGVTQSPTHLIKTRGQQVTLRCSPKSGHDTVSWYQQALGQGPQFIFQYYEEEERQRGNFPDRFSGHQFPNYSSELNVNALLLGDSALYLCASSLGLAGNLLYNEQFFGPGTRLTVL.

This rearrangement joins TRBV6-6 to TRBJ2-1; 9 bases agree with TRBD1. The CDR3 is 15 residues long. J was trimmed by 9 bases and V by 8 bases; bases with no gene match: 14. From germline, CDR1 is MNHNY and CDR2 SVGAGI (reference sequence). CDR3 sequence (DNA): TGTGCCAGCGCTATAAATGGGGACAGGGACAGTGAGCAGTTCTTC. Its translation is CASAINGDRDSEQFF.

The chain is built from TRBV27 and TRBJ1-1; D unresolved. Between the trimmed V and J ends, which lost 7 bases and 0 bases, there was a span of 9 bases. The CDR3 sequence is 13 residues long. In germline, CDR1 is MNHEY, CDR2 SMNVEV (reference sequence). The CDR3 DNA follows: TGTGCCAGCACAGACCTGGTGAACACTGAAGCTTTCTTT. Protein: CASTDLVNTEAFF.